Listed here is a single T cell receptor (beta chain). Profiled with immunoSEQ multiplex PCR; TCRdb holds only in-frame clones, not every one. The sample carries 150,000 to 170,000 clones, about 94% recorded once. These data are taken from a study of control samples from healthy donors and cancer patients. The germline gives CDR1 SGHTA, CDR2 FQGNSA. There are 17 residues in the CDR3. V lost 5 bases and J 4 bases, leaving 21 bases between the germline ends. The chain employs TRBV7-2 and TRBJ1-5; a possible D gene is TRBD1 (5 bases). Sequencing used blood. The TCR originated in a man in his forties or fifties in good health. The CDR3 loop reads CASSPGSGGARNQPQHF. The CDR3 nucleotides are TGTGCCAGCAGCCCGGGGTCGGGTGGGGCAAGGAATCAGCCCCAGCATTTT. Combining the CDR3 with reference TRBV7-2 and TRBJ1-5 gives the whole variable domain GAGVSQSPSNKVTEKGKDVELRCDPISGHTALYWYRQSLGQGLEFLIYFQGNSAPDKSGLPSDRFSAERTGGSVSTLTIQRTQQEDSAVYLCASSPGSGGARNQPQHFGDGTRLSIL.